These 11 T cell receptor beta chains were all obtained from the same sample, sequenced in a study of blood T cell repertoires in COVID-19. The protocol was immunoSEQ multiplex PCR, while the TCRdb copy is restricted to in-frame clones and leaves out a portion. Among some 260,000 clones, around nine tenths were seen once, and the ten largest hold 2% to 2.5%. The sequenced material came from peripheral blood. The receptors shown here come from a woman between 35 and 50 years old who had recovered from COVID-19.

In DNA, the CDR3 is TGTGCCAGTAAGGAGACTAACTATGGCTACACCTTC. It specifies CASKETNYGYTF. The rearrangement links TRBV19 to TRBJ1-2; no firm D call. Germline loops: CDR1 LNHDA, CDR2 SQIVND (reference sequence). The CDR3 is made up of 12 amino acids. V gave up 7 bases and J gave up 0 bases, with 6 bases separating them.

This clone appeared once. The rearrangement joins TRBV4-3 to TRBJ2-7; 12 nucleotides match TRBD2. V shed 1 base, J shed 4 bases, and the junction held 2 bases outside the gene matches. The germline V gene has CDR1 LGHNA and CDR2 YSLEER. CDR3 size: 15 residues. The DNA of the CDR3 is TGCGCCAGCAGCCAAGGACTAGCGGGAGTTTACGAGCAGTACTTC. It encodes CASSQGLAGVYEQYF.

The chain uses TRBV19 and TRBJ1-5, with TRBD1 as a possible D gene (6 bases). V lost 2 bases and J lost 7, with 12 bases in between. The germline V gene has CDR1 LNHDA and CDR2 SQIVND (reference sequence). The CDR3 is made up of 14 amino acids. The CDR3 DNA reads as TGTGCCAGTAGTATAAGCAGGGGCGGGCAGCCCCAGCATTTT. This sequence encodes CASSISRGGQPQHF.

This clone occurred a few times. The CDR3 DNA follows: TGTGCCAGTAGTGAGTCCTATGGCTACACCTTC. The encoded protein is CASSESYGYTF. The chain carries TRBV19 and TRBJ1-2; D remains ambiguous. The V gene lost 5 bases and the J gene lost 4 bases, with 5 bases spanning the gap. Germline-derived CDR1 and CDR2 are LNHDA and SQIVND (reference sequence). This CDR3 is built from 11 residues.

This sequence joins TRBV5-4 and TRBJ2-7, with TRBD1 matching 9 bases. The CDR3 runs to 15 residues. V lost 4 bases and J lost 6; bases outside the gene matches: 11. Germline V gene sequence: CDR1 SGHNT, CDR2 YYREEE (reference sequence). The chain's CDR3 is CASSRANRGLSEQYF. CDR3 DNA sequence: TGTGCCAGCAGCCGCGCGAACAGGGGGCTTAGCGAGCAGTACTTC.

The chain uses TRBV6-5 and TRBJ2-7; maybe TRBD2 (6 bases). Germline-derived CDR1 and CDR2 are MNHEY and SVGAGI. The CDR3 covers 14 residues. Between the trimmed V and J ends, which lost 6 bases and 3 bases, there was a span of 15 bases. The CDR3 DNA reads TGTGCCAGCAGGAAAACCGGGGGTTACTACGAGCAGTACTTC. Amino acids: CASRKTGGYYEQYF.

The V and J genes are TRBV7-8 and TRBJ2-6; no definite D call. Trimming pared 7 bases from V and 0 bases from J, leaving 13 bases between. The CDR3 runs 16 residues. Germline CDR1 reads SGHVS; CDR2 reads FQNEAQ. The CDR3 sequence: CASILERGSGANVLTF. CDR3 in DNA: TGTGCCAGCATACTGGAGCGTGGCTCTGGGGCCAACGTCCTGACTTTC.

CDR3 in DNA: TGTGCCTGGAGGGACAGGGAGAATTCACCCCTCCACTTT. This codes for CAWRDRENSPLHF. V and J are TRBV30 and TRBJ1-6, with 8 bases fitting TRBD1. The CDR3 loop spans 13 amino acids. V shed 3 bases, J shed 7 bases, and the junction held 2 bases outside the gene matches. Looked up from germline, CDR1 is GTSNPN and CDR2 is SVGIG (reference sequence).

The genes are TRBV24-1 and TRBJ2-2, with 12 bases fitting TRBD1. The CDR3 loop spans 15 amino acids. Trimming at V came to 12 bases and at J to 6 bases, leaving 10 bases not matched to a gene. In germline, CDR1 is KGHDR, CDR2 SFDVKD. CDR3 in DNA: TGTGCCTCCTCCGGGACAGGGGGCGCAGCCGGGGAGCTGTTTTTT. This codes for CASSGTGGAAGELFF.

This clone occurred once. The J gene is TRBJ2-7, the V gene TRBV19; 7 nucleotides agree with TRBD2. The CDR3 is made up of 16 amino acids. V shed 3 bases and J 2 bases; nucleotides not matched to a gene: 10. Germline CDR1 reads LNHDA; CDR2 reads SQIVND (reference sequence). CDR3 protein: CASSIRFERGPYEQYF. The CDR3 DNA is TGTGCCAGTAGTATCCGTTTCGAGCGGGGCCCCTACGAGCAGTACTTC.

CDR3 in DNA: TGTGCCAGCAGTTTGTCCACAGGGGGTCAAAAAGAGACCCAGTACTTC. It codes for CASSLSTGGQKETQYF. The chain combines TRBV27 with TRBJ2-5; TRBD1 aligns across 8 bases. Germline CDR1 reads MNHEY; CDR2 reads SMNVEV (reference sequence). V lost 3 bases, J lost 3 bases, and 9 bases stayed unmatched. CDR3 length: 16 residues.